These 15 T cell receptor beta chains were sequenced from one sample in a study of cytomegalovirus exposure and HLA in healthy donors. Amplification used 60 Vbeta primers and 13 Jbeta primers. Sequencing used immunoSEQ multiplex PCR; TCRdb keeps in-frame clones, though not all of them. This table holds around 97,000 clones, 60% to 80% found once. The sample taken for sequencing was PBMCs. These receptor sequences come from a man in his forties or fifties in good health and CMV-seropositive.

The CDR3 is CASSLAMAGEGETQYF. CDR3 nucleotides: TGTGCCAGCAGCTTAGCGATGGCGGGAGAGGGAGAGACCCAGTACTTC. V is TRBV7-9 and J is TRBJ2-5, with TRBD2 identical over 7 bases. After removal of 0 bases from V and 4 bases from J, the junction contained 8 bases not matched to a gene. Germline assignment: CDR1 SEHNR and CDR2 FQNEAQ (reference sequence). CDR3 length: 16 residues.

V gene TRBV9 combines with J gene TRBJ2-1; D may be TRBD2 (7 bases). Germline V gives CDR1 SGDLS, CDR2 YYNGEE. The length of the CDR3 is 13 residues. V was pared by 0 bases and J by 12 bases, with 13 bases between. CDR3 region: CASSVEGGVAQFF. DNA of the CDR3: TGTGCCAGCAGCGTAGAGGGGGGGGTCGCGCAGTTCTTC. The full variable domain, its missing parts supplied by reference TRBV9 and TRBJ2-1, is DSGVTQTPKHLITATGQRVTLRCSPRSGDLSVYWYQQSLDQGLQFLIQYYNGEERAKGNILERFSAQQFPDLHSELNLSSLELGDSALYFCASSVEGGVAQFFGPGTRLTVL.

This clone has just a few counts. The chain joins TRBV11-3 to TRBJ2-3, with TRBD2 identical over 8 bases. Germline V gene sequence: CDR1 SGHNT, CDR2 YENEEA. J was trimmed by 4 bases and V by 6 bases; bases with no gene match: 9. The CDR3 has 15 residues. The CDR3 loop is CASSLGAGGPDTQYF. CDR3 DNA: TGTGCCAGCAGTCTTGGCGCGGGAGGCCCAGATACGCAGTATTTT.

This clone was seen once. V and J are TRBV2 and TRBJ2-4; 7 nucleotides line up with TRBD1. Per germline, CDR1 SNHLY and CDR2 FYNNEI. J lost 9 bases, V lost 5 bases, and 7 bases had no gene match. The CDR3 has 13 amino acids. CDR3 DNA sequence: TGTGCCAGCAGTAAAGACAGGGTGGGCATTCAGTACTTC. It is translated as CASSKDRVGIQYF.

This clone was detected a few times. The chain uses TRBV5-6 and TRBJ1-1; 9 bases map to TRBD1. V was pared by 2 bases and J by 6 bases, with 5 bases of the junction left unmatched. There are 14 residues in the CDR3. Germline values: CDR1 SGHDT, CDR2 YYEEEE. This CDR3 reads CASSFTGTGSEAFF. Here the CDR3 DNA reads TGTGCCAGCAGCTTTACCGGGACAGGGTCTGAAGCTTTCTTT.

This chain links TRBV5-1 with TRBJ2-3; 10 positions match TRBD2. Germline CDR1 is SGHRS and CDR2 is YFSETQ. This CDR3 has 15 residues. The V gene end was trimmed by 6 bases and the J gene end by 6 bases; junction bases not matched to a gene: 10. CDR3 loop: CASTDLAGVLDTQYF. CDR3 DNA sequence: TGCGCCAGCACGGATCTAGCGGGAGTGTTGGATACGCAGTATTTT.

This rearrangement joins TRBV28 to TRBJ2-3, with 9 bases that match TRBD2. The CDR3 covers 16 residues. Germline trimming cut 7 bases from V and 0 bases from J; bases unmatched to any gene: 8. Germline V gene sequence: CDR1 MDHEN, CDR2 SYDVKM. The CDR3, as DNA: TGTGCCAGCACTAGCGGGATAGACCCTAGCACAGATACGCAGTATTTT. This codes for CASTSGIDPSTDTQYF.

V is TRBV7-9 and J is TRBJ1-2; TRBD1 matches at 8 bases. Germline V gene sequence: CDR1 SEHNR, CDR2 FQNEAQ (reference sequence). The V and J ends lost 5 bases and 6 bases, in that order; junction bases with no gene match: 5. This CDR3 spans 13 amino acids. This chain's CDR3 is CASSPTGEHGYTF. The CDR3, as DNA: TGTGCCAGCAGCCCGACAGGGGAACATGGCTACACCTTC.

Comments on this clone: The junction departs from the called germline gene at one end, perhaps through a read error. The rearrangement uses TRBV7-9 and TRBJ2-1; TRBD2 matches at 8 bases. The CDR3 is 15 residues long. The germline gives CDR1 SEHNR, CDR2 FQNEAQ (reference sequence). The CDR3 DNA sequence: TGTTCCAGCAGCTTAACTAGCGGTTCCTACAATGAGCAGTTCTTC. Protein: CSSSLTSGSYNEQFF.

As regards this clone: Additional DNA sequences in this sample encode the identical CDR3. The DNA of the CDR3 is TGTGCCTGGAGTACCCCCGACAGGGCTATTGCCAAAAACATTCAGTACTTC. Translation: CAWSTPDRAIAKNIQYF. The chain carries TRBV30 and TRBJ2-4; 7 positions match TRBD1. Germline values: CDR1 GTSNPN, CDR2 SVGIG (reference sequence). CDR3 length: 17 residues. V was pared by 2 bases and J by 1 base, with 11 bases of the junction left unmatched.

V is TRBV7-2 and J is TRBJ2-7; D not certain. Trimming cost V 6 bases and J 3 bases, with 15 bases left between them. Per germline, CDR1 SGHTA and CDR2 FQGNSA. This CDR3 has 14 residues. CDR3 sequence reads: CASSYDSSGYEQYF. The CDR3 DNA is TGTGCCAGCAGTTACGATAGCTCTGGCTACGAGCAGTACTTC.

For the CDR3, the DNA is TGTGCCAGTAGAACAGGGGAGAGAGGCTACACCTTC. It specifies CASRTGERGYTF. This chain connects TRBV19 to TRBJ1-2; TRBD1 agrees at 7 bases. Germline V gene lookup returns CDR1 LNHDA and CDR2 SQIVND (reference sequence). V lost 6 bases, J lost 8 bases, and 6 bases stayed unmatched. The CDR3 contains 12 residues.

V and J are TRBV5-8 and TRBJ1-6; tentative D call: TRBD1 (5 bases). V lost 7 bases, J lost 9 bases, and 17 bases lay in between. CDR1 SGHTS and CDR2 YDEGEE come from the germline V gene. The CDR3 extends over 14 amino acids. The CDR3 DNA reads TGTGCCAGCGCTCCAGGGCAGTTCGGTTCACCCCTCCACTTT. This encodes CASAPGQFGSPLHF.

This clone was found once. The rearrangement links TRBV28 to TRBJ2-1; possibly TRBD1 for D (6 bases). Trimming pared 6 bases from V and 5 bases from J, leaving 11 bases between. The CDR3 runs 13 residues. Germline CDR1 and CDR2: MDHEN and SYDVKM. The CDR3 nucleotides read TGTGCCAGCAGCCAGGACAGCCACAATGAGCAGTTCTTC. The encoded protein is CASSQDSHNEQFF.

The chain couples TRBV4-2 to TRBJ1-4, with TRBD1 as a possible D gene (6 bases). V was pared by 0 bases and J by 8 bases, with 13 bases between. Per the germline V gene, CDR1 is LGHNA and CDR2 is YNFKEQ. This CDR3 spans 15 amino acids. CDR3 sequence reads: CASSQDGTTQEKLFF. The CDR3 nucleotides are TGTGCCAGCAGCCAAGATGGGACAACCCAAGAAAAACTGTTTTTT.